The source of this T cell receptor beta chain is a study of response to subunit inactivated influenza vaccine. TCRdb recomputed calls from the RT-PCR reads with MiXCR, one row per CDR3 protein. The data show roughly 650,000 distinct CDR3 sequences, with approximately 14% seen just once and 6.5% to 8% held by the top ten. In germline, CDR1 is WNHNN, CDR2 SYGVQD (reference sequence). The CDR3 is 15 amino acids. Trimming removed 3 bases at V and 0 bases at J, with 8 bases between. This clonotype originated in a man between 50 and 59 years old who received an inactivated influenza vaccine. The V gene is TRBV10-1, the J gene TRBJ1-4; D unresolved. Source: PBMCs from blood, taken 14 days before vaccination. CDR3 bases: TGCGCCAGCAGTGACCGGCCAGCAACTAATGAAAAACTGTTTTTT. Its protein product is CASSDRPATNEKLFF.